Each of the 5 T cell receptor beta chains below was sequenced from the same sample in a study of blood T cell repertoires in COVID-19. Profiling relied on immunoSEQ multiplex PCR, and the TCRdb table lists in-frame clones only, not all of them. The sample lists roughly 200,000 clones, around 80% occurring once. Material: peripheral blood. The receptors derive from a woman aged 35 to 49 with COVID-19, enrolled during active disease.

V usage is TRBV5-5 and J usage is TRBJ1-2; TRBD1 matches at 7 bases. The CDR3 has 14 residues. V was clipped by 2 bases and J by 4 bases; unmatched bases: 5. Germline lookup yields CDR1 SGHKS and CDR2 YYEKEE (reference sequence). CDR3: CASSLTGDGYGYTF. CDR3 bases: TGTGCCAGCAGCTTAACAGGGGACGGCTATGGCTACACCTTC.

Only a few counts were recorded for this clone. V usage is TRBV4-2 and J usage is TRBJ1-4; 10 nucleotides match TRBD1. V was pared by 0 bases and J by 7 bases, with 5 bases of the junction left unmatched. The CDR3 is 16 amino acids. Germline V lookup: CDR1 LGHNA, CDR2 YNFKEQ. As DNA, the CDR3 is TGTGCCAGCAGCCAAGAAGAGGGACAGGGGAGTGAAAAACTGTTTTTT. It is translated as CASSQEEGQGSEKLFF.

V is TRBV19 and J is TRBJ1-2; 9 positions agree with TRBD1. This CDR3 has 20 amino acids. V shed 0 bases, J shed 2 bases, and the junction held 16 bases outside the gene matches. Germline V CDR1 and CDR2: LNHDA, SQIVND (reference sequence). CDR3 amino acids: CASSIDFGTGSGALNYGYTF. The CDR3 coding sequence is TGTGCCAGTAGTATAGATTTCGGGACAGGGTCCGGTGCGTTGAACTATGGCTACACCTTC.

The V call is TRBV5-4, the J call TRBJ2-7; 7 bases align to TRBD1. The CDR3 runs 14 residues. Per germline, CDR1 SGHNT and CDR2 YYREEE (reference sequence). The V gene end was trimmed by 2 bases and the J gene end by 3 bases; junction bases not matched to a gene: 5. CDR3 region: CASSFRDSGYEQYF. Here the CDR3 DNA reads TGTGCCAGCAGCTTCCGGGACAGCGGCTACGAGCAGTACTTC.

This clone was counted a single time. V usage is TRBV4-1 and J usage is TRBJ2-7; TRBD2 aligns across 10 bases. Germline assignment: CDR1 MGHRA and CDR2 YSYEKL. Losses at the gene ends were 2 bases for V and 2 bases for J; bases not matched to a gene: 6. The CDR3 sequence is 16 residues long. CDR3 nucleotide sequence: TGCGCCAGCAGCCAAAAGCAGGGGACTAGCGCCTACGAGCAGTACTTC. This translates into CASSQKQGTSAYEQYF.